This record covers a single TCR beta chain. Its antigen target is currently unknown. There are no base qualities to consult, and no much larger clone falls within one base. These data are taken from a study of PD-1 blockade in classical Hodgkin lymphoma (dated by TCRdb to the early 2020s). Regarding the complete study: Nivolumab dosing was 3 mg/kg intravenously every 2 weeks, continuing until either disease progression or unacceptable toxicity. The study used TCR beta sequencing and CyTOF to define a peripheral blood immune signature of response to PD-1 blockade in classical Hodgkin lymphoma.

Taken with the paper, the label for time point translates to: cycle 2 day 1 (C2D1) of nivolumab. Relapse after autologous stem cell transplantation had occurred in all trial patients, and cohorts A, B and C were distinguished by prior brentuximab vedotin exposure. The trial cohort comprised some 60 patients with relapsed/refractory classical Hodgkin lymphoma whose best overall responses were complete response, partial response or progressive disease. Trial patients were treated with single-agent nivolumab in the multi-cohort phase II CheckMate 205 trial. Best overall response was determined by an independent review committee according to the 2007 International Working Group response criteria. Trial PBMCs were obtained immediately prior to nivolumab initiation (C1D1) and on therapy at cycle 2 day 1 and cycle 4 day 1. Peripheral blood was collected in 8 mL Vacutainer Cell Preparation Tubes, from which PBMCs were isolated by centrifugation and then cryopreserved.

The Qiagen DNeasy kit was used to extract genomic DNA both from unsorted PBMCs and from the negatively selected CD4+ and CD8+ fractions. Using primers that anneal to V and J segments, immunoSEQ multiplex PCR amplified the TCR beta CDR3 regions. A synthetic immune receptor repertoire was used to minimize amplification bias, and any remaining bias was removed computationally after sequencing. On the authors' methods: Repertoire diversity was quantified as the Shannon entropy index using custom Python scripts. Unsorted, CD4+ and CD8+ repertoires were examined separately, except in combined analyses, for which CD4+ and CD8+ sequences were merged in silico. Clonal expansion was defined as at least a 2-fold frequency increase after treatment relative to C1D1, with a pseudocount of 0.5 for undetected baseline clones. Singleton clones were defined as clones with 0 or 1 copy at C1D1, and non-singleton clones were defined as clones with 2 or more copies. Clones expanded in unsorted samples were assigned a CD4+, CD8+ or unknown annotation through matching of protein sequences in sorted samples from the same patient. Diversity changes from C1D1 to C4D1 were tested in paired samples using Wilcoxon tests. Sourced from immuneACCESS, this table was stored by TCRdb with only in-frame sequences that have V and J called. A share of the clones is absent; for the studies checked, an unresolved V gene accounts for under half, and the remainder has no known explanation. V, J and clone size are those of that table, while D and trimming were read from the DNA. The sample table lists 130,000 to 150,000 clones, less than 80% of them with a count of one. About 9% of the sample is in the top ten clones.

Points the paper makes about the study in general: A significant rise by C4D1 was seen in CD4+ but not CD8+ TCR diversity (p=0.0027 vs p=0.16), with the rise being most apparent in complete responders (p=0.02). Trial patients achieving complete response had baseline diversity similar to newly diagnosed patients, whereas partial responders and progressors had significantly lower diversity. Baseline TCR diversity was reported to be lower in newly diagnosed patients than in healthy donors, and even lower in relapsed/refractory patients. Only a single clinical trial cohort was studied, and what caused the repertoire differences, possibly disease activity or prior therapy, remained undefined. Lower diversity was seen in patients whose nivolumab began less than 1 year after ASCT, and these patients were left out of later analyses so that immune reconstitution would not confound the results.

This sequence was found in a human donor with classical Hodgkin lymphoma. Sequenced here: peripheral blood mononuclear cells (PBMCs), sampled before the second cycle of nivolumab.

This receptor carries the CDR3 CASRGGDAYNEQFF. The sequenced DNA is TGTGCCAGCAGGGGGGGGGACGCCTACAATGAGCAGTTCTTC. The chain was built from TRBV6-6 and TRBJ2-1, and 7 junctional nucleotides match TRBD2. From cysteine to phenylalanine, the CDR3 is 14 amino acids long. Of all the DNA, just the CDR3 is kept, 42 bases in frame from base 1. Compared with germline, V lacks 6 bases and J lacks 2 bases; bases without a gene match: 4. The germline V gene (reference sequence) gives CDR1 as MNHNY and CDR2 as SVGAGI.